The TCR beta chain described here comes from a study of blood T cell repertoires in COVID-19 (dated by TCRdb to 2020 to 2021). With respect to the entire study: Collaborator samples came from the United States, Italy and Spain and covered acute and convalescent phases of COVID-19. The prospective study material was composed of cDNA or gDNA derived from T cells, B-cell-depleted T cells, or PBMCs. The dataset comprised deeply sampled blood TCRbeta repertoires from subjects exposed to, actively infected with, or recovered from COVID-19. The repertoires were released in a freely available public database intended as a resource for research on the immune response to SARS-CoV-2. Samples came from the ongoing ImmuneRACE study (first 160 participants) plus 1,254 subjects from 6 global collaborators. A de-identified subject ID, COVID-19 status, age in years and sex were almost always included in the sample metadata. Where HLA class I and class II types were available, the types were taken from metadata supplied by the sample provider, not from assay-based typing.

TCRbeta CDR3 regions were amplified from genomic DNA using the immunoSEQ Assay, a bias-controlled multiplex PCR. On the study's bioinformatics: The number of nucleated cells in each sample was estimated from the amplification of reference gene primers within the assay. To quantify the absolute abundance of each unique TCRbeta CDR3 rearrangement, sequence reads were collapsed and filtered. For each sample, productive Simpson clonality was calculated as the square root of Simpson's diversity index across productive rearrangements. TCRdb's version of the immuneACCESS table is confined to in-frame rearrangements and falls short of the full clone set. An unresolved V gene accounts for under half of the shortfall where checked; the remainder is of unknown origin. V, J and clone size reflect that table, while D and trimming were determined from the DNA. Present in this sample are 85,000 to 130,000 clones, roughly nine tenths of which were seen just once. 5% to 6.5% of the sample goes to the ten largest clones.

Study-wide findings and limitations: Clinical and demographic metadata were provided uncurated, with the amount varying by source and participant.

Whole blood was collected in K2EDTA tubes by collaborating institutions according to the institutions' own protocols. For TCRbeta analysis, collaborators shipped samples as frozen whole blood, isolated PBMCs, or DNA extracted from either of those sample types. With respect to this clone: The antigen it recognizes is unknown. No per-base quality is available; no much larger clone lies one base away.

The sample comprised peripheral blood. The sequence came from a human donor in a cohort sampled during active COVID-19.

The CDR3 region has the sequence CATSAGRGSTEAFF. The DNA sequence follows: TGTGCCACCAGCGCGGGGCGGGGGAGCACTGAAGCTTTCTTT. The chain is encoded by TRBV15 joined to TRBJ1-1; TRBD1 is perhaps the D gene, given 5 matching bases. Spanning cysteine to phenylalanine, the CDR3 consists of 14 amino acids. The kept DNA is CDR3 alone, 42 bases in frame from the first base. V loses 5 bases, J loses 4 bases, and the germline ends lie 14 bases apart. CDR1 and CDR2 (LNHNV, YYDKDF) derive from the germline V gene (reference sequence).